The rows below give T cell receptor beta chains drawn from one sample of a study of cytomegalovirus exposure and HLA in healthy donors. Here immunoSEQ multiplex PCR was the method, and the copy in TCRdb shows in-frame clones only, minus some. Of around 130,000 clones in the sample, 70% to 75% were seen once. The sequenced sample consisted of PBMCs. Receptors originate from a woman in her thirties or forties in good health and CMV-seropositive. The CDR3 runs from the conserved cysteine through the conserved F or W. Each record gives: J gene, clone size, D gene, V gene, CDR3 DNA, CDR3 protein. The D gene is left open where the match is weak. Where a row states a size, it is once, few, many or the class of an expanded clone; other rows omit it.

TRBJ2-3 NA TRBD2 TRBV7-3 TGTGCCAGCAGTTCCGGGACTAGCGGAGATACGCAGTATTTT CASSSGTSGDTQYF
TRBJ2-7 NA NA TRBV30 TGTGCCTGGAGTAGCTTCACAGGGTACGAGCAGTACTTC CAWSSFTGYEQYF
TRBJ1-1 NA NA TRBV10-3 TGTGCCATCGGGGTTCCCCGAGGAGGGTCCGAGAACACTGAAGCTTTCTTT CAIGVPRGGSENTEAFF
TRBJ1-5 NA NA TRBV30 TGTGCCTGGAGTGTACGGGGTTATAGCAATCAGCCCCAGCATTTT CAWSVRGYSNQPQHF
TRBJ2-7 NA NA TRBV4-3 TGCGCCAGCAGCCAAGGGACTCATAAGGAGGGAGGTTCCTACGAGCAGTACTTC CASSQGTHKEGGSYEQYF
TRBJ2-1 NA TRBD1 TRBV29-1 TGCAGCGTACCGGGACAGGGGTTCTACAATGAGCAGTTCTTC CSVPGQGFYNEQFF
TRBJ2-3 NA NA TRBV5-1 TGCGCCAGCAGCCCGGGGACTTCCGGCACAGATACGCAGTATTTT CASSPGTSGTDTQYF
TRBJ1-5 once TRBD1 TRBV28 TGTGCCAGCAGTTTATTAGGACAGGGGGCCCAACAGCCCCAGCATTTT CASSLLGQGAQQPQHF
TRBJ2-2 few TRBD2 TRBV7-3 TGTGCCAGCAGCCGCGGGGGGGCCGGGGAGCTGTTTTTT CASSRGGAGELFF
TRBJ2-3 NA TRBD1 TRBV28 TGTGCCAGCAGCACTCCGGGACAGGGCACAGATACGCAGTATTTT CASSTPGQGTDTQYF
TRBJ1-6 NA NA TRBV5-6 TGTGCCAGCAGCTTGCGGGGCAGGGGAAATGTCCAATTTAATTCACCCCTCCACTTT CASSLRGRGNVQFNSPLHF
TRBJ1-6 NA NA TRBV27 TGTGCCAGCAGTCCAACAGGGTCCTATAATTCACCCCTCCACTTT CASSPTGSYNSPLHF
TRBJ2-7 few TRBD2 TRBV7-2 TGTGCCAGCAGCCAGGGACTAGCGGGAGGGCCGGGTCAGTACTTC CASSQGLAGGPGQYF
TRBJ1-3 NA TRBD1 TRBV5-1 TGCGCCAGCAGCTTGGAGAGGACAGGGGGCTCTGGAAACACCATATATTTT CASSLERTGGSGNTIYF
TRBJ2-7 NA NA TRBV7-7 TGTGCCAGCAGCTTAAGTCATGTCGCCGGGTCCGAGCAGTACTTC CASSLSHVAGSEQYF
TRBJ1-5 few NA TRBV4-1 TGCGCCAGCAGCCAGGAGGGCCGGCCCCAGCATTTT CASSQEGRPQHF
TRBJ2-3 many NA TRBV2 TGTGCCAGCAGTGGAGGGACTTCTAGCACAGATACGCAGTATTTT CASSGGTSSTDTQYF
TRBJ1-2 few NA TRBV4-2 TGTGCCAGCAGCCAAAATACAGTCCAAGGCTATGGCTACACCTTC CASSQNTVQGYGYTF
TRBJ1-6 NA TRBD1 TRBV5-1 TGCGCCAGCAGCCCAGGGACAGGGGGAGAAAATTCACCCCTCCACTTT CASSPGTGGENSPLHF
TRBJ1-1 NA TRBD1 TRBV19 TGTGCCAGTAGGGCCGGGACAGGTACTTTAAACACTGAAGCTTTCTTT CASRAGTGTLNTEAFF
TRBJ2-1 NA NA TRBV5-1 TGCGCCAGCAGCCGACAGGCTTCCTACAATGAGCAGTTCTTC CASSRQASYNEQFF
TRBJ2-1 NA NA TRBV6-6 TGTGCCAGCAGGCCCGCCGGGTACAATGAGCAGTTCTTC CASRPAGYNEQFF
TRBJ2-5 few NA TRBV11-1 TGTGCCAGCAGCTTAGAACAGAACCAAGAGACCCAGTACTTC CASSLEQNQETQYF
TRBJ2-1 NA NA TRBV2 TGTGCCAGCAGGGGGCGGACCCTAACATACAATGAGCAGTTCTTC CASRGRTLTYNEQFF
TRBJ2-7 few NA TRBV28 TGTGCCAGCAGCACCCGAGGGGGTCCCCTCTCCTACGAGCAGTACTTC CASSTRGGPLSYEQYF
TRBJ2-7 NA TRBD2 TRBV4-2 TGTGCCAGCAGCCAAGATCTCGACGCGGGGGCTAGCGGGGGTTTCTCCTACGAGCAGTACTTC CASSQDLDAGASGGFSYEQYF
TRBJ1-1 once TRBD1 TRBV7-9 TGTGCCAGCAGGCCTTCGCAGGGGGCTCCCAGCACTGAAGCTTTCTTT CASRPSQGAPSTEAFF
TRBJ2-3 NA NA TRBV28 TGTGCCAGCAGCGCCTTGGGGAGTCAGGTCACAGATACGCAGTATTTT CASSALGSQVTDTQYF
TRBJ2-7 NA NA TRBV28 TGTGCCAGCAATACAGGGCCAATTTTAAGCAGTTCCTACGAGCAGTACTTC CASNTGPILSSSYEQYF
TRBJ2-7 NA TRBD1 TRBV7-3 TGTGCCAGCAGCTTAACGGGACAGGGTCCCTACGAGCAGTACTTC CASSLTGQGPYEQYF
TRBJ1-2 NA TRBD1 TRBV18 TGTGCCAGCTCTACAGGGACAGGCGGGGGCTACACCTTC CASSTGTGGGYTF
TRBJ1-2 NA TRBD1 TRBV11-3 TGTGCCAGCAGCTTATTACAGGGGGATAACTATGGCTACACCTTC CASSLLQGDNYGYTF
TRBJ1-5 NA NA TRBV6-1 TGTGCCAGCCGGAAAGGGGATGGCAATCAGCCCCAGCATTTT CASRKGDGNQPQHF
TRBJ1-1 once NA TRBV10-3 TGTGCCATCAGTGACATCATGAACACTGAAGCTTTCTTT CAISDIMNTEAFF
TRBJ2-3 NA NA TRBV5-4 TGTGCCAGCAGCCCTACCTCGGTATACACAGATACGCAGTATTTT CASSPTSVYTDTQYF
TRBJ1-5 NA TRBD1 TRBV28 TGTGCCAGCAGTTACAGGGGAGTGAATCAGCCCCAGCATTTT CASSYRGVNQPQHF
TRBJ2-3 few TRBD2 TRBV5-6 TGTGCCAGCAGCTTTTTTAGCGGGAGCGCAGATACGCAGTATTTT CASSFFSGSADTQYF
TRBJ2-3 NA TRBD2 TRBV19 TGTGCCAGTAGTATAGAAAAGCGGGGATCGGATACGCAGTATTTT CASSIEKRGSDTQYF
TRBJ1-5 NA TRBD1 TRBV7-2 TGTGCCAGCAGCTCACCGGGACAGCCATTTCAGCCCCGGCATTTT CASSSPGQPFQPRHF
TRBJ2-2 NA NA TRBV11-2 TGTGCCAGCAGCTTCCCACAGCGACTACACACCGGGGAGCTGTTTTTT CASSFPQRLHTGELFF
TRBJ2-7 NA NA TRBV7-8 TGTGCCAGCAGCTGGGACAACAGCTACGAGCAGTACTTC CASSWDNSYEQYF
TRBJ2-3 NA TRBD2 TRBV15 TGTGCCACCAGCAGTGGGCTAGCGGGGGGGCGAGATACGCAGTATTTT CATSSGLAGGRDTQYF
TRBJ1-3 NA NA TRBV6-1 TGTGCCAGCAGTGAAACAGACGGAAACACCATATATTTT CASSETDGNTIYF
TRBJ2-2 few TRBD1 TRBV13 TGTGCCAGCAGCTCTCAGACAGGGGCCGGGGAGCTGTTTTTT CASSSQTGAGELFF
TRBJ1-1 NA NA TRBV6-1 TGTGCCAGCAGTGAAGGGGCTTTAACGGAAGCTTTCTTT CASSEGALTEAFF
TRBJ1-5 few NA TRBV2 TGTGCCAGCAGTGACGGCAGGGCGGTTACTCAGCCCCAGCATTTT CASSDGRAVTQPQHF
TRBJ2-7 NA TRBD2 TRBV29-1 TGCAGCGCCGCTAGCGGGGGCAGCTCCTACGAGCAGTACTTC CSAASGGSSYEQYF
TRBJ2-7 NA TRBD1 TRBV5-4 TGTGCCACTTCCGGGGACAGGGACCTATACGAGCAGTACTTC CATSGDRDLYEQYF
TRBJ2-7 NA NA TRBV28 TGTGCCAGCAGATCTACCGGGACAATCGGCTACGAGCAGTACTTC CASRSTGTIGYEQYF
TRBJ2-1 once TRBD2 TRBV28 TGTGCCAGCAATCCTTGGGGACTAGCGTTATACAATGAGCAGTTCTTC CASNPWGLALYNEQFF
TRBJ2-7 NA NA TRBV27 TGTGCCAGCAGAGGGGTTCTCTACGAGCAGTACTTC CASRGVLYEQYF
TRBJ2-1 NA NA TRBV19 TGTGCCAGTAGTACCCCAGGAGGGAGTTTTTACAATGAGCAGTTCTTC CASSTPGGSFYNEQFF
TRBJ2-4 NA NA TRBV7-2 TGTGCCAGCAGCCCGGGCGGACAACAGTACTTC CASSPGGQQYF
TRBJ1-1 NA NA TRBV28 TGTGCCAGCAGTTTATCTGCAGGGGTGAACACTGAAGCTTTCTTT CASSLSAGVNTEAFF
TRBJ1-3 NA NA TRBV7-2 TGTGCCAGCAGCTTAGATCGGGTACCCATATATTTT CASSLDRVPIYF